This TCR beta chain was sequenced for a study of T cell repertoires in cytomegalovirus infection. In the study overall: From public TCR beta signatures came an indication of both CMV infection and matching HLA type. Study-level findings and limits: The study found HLA-C-restricted CMV-specific TCR beta clonotypes dominating the ex vivo response.

Remarks on this clonotype: The antigen is unknown.

MiXCR, run by TCRdb on the reads, gives a single entry per CDR3 protein. In the table there are about 300,000 distinct CDR3 sequences, about 8.8% of which are singletons. The CDR3 has 14 amino acids. The V segment lost 3 bases and the J segment 9 bases; nucleotides outside the gene matches: 6. Germline V gene sequence: CDR1 SGHDN, CDR2 FVKESK. Material: PBMCs. This sequence joins TRBV14 and TRBJ2-1, with 9 bases matching TRBD1. This TCR was sampled from a human donor in good health (CMV status not recorded). Some clones in this sample may be carry-over from other donors' samples. The CDR3 sequence: CASSHPGTGSEQFF. For the CDR3, the DNA is TGTGCCAGCAGCCACCCTGGGACAGGGAGTGAGCAGTTCTTC.